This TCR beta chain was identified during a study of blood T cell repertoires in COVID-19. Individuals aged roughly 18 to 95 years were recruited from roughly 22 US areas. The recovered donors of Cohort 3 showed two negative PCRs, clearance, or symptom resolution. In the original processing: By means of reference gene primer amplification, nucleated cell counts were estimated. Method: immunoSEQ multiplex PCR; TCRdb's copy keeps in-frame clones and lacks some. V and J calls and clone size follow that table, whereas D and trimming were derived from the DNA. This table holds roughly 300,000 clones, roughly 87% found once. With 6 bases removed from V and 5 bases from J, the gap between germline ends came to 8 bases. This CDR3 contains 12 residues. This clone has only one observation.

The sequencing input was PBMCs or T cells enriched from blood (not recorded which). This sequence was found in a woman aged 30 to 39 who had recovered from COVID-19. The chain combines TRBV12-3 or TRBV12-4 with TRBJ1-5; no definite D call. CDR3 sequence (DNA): TGTGCCAGCAGCCCATTTCATCAGCCCCAGCATTTT. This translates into CASSPFHQPQHF.